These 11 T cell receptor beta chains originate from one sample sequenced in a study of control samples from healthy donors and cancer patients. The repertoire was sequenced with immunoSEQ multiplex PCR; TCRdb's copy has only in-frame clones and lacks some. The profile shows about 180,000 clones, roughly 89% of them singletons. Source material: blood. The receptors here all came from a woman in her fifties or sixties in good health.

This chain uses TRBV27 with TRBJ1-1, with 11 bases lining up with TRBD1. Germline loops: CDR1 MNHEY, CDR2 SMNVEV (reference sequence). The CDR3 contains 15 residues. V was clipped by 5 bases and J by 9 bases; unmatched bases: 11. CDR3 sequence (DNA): TGTGCCAGCAGTCAGGACAGGGGGCGAATGGTGAAAGCTTTCTTT. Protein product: CASSQDRGRMVKAFF.

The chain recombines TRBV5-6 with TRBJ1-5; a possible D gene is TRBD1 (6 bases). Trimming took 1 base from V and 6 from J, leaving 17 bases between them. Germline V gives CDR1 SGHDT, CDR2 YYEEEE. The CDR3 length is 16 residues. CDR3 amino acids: CASSLNQGLGGQPQHF. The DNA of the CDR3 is TGTGCCAGCAGCTTGAACCAGGGGCTCGGGGGTCAGCCCCAGCATTTT.

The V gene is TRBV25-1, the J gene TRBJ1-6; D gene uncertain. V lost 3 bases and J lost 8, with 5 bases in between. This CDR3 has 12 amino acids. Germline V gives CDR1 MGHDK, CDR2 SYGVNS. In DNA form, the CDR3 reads TGTGCCAGCAGTGATGGGCATTCACCCCTCCACTTT. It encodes CASSDGHSPLHF.

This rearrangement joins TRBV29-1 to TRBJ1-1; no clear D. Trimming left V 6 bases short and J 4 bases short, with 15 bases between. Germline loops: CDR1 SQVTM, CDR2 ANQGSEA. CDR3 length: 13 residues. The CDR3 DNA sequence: TGCAGCGTATATGGGAGAGTGGCCACTGAAGCTTTCTTT. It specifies CSVYGRVATEAFF. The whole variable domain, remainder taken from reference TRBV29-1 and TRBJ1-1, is SAVISQKPSRDICQRGTSLTIQCQVDSQVTMMFWYRQQPGQSLTLIATANQGSEATYESGFVIDKFPISRPNLTFSTLTVSNMSPEDSSIYLCSVYGRVATEAFFGQGTRLTVV.

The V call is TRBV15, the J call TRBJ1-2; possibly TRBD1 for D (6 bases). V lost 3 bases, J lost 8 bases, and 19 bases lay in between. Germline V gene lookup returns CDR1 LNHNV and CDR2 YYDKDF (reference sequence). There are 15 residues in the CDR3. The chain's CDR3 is CATSSYRVGSEGYTF. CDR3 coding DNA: TGTGCCACCAGCAGCTACAGGGTGGGCTCTGAGGGCTACACCTTC.

CDR3 protein: CASSLLKNTIYF. The CDR3 region has the DNA TGTGCCAGCAGTTTACTGAAAAACACCATATATTTT. J is TRBJ1-3 and V is TRBV28; D remains ambiguous. This CDR3 comprises 12 residues. V was trimmed by 2 bases and J by 6 bases, leaving 5 bases between them. The germline V gene encodes CDR1 MDHEN and CDR2 SYDVKM.

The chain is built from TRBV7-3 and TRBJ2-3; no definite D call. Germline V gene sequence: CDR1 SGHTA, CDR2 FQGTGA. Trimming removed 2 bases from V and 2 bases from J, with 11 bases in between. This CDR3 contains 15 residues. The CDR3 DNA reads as TGTGCCAGCAGCTTAGAAGAGGCGTTCACAGATACGCAGTATTTT. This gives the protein CASSLEEAFTDTQYF. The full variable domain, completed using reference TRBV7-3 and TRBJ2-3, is GAGVSQTPSNKVTEKGKYVELRCDPISGHTALYWYRQSLGQGPEFLIYFQGTGAADDSGLPNDRFFAVRPEGSVSTLKIQRTERGDSAVYLCASSLEEAFTDTQYFGPGTRLTVL.

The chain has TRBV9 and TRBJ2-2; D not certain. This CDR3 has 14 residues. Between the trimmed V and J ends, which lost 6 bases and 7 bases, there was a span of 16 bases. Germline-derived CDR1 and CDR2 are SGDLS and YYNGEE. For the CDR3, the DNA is TGTGCCAGCACTCGAGGAAATTCTATCGGGGAGCTGTTTTTT. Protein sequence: CASTRGNSIGELFF.

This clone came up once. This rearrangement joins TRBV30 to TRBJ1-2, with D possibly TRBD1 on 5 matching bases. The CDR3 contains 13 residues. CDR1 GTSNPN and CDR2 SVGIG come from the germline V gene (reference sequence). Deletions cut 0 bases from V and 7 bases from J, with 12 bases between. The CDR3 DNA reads TGTGCCTGGAGTGTCGGCCATGGGGGTGGCTACACCTTC. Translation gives CAWSVGHGGGYTF.

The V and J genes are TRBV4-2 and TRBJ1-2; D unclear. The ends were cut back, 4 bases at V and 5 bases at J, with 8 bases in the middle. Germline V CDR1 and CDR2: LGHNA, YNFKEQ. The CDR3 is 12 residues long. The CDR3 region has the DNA TGTGCCAGCAGCCCCGAAGGGTATGGCTACACCTTC. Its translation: CASSPEGYGYTF.

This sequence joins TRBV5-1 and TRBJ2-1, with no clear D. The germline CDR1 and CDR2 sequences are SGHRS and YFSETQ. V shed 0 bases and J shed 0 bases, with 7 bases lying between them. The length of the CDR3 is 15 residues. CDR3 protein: CASSLDFGSYNEQFF. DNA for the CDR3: TGCGCCAGCAGCTTGGATTTCGGCTCCTACAATGAGCAGTTCTTC.